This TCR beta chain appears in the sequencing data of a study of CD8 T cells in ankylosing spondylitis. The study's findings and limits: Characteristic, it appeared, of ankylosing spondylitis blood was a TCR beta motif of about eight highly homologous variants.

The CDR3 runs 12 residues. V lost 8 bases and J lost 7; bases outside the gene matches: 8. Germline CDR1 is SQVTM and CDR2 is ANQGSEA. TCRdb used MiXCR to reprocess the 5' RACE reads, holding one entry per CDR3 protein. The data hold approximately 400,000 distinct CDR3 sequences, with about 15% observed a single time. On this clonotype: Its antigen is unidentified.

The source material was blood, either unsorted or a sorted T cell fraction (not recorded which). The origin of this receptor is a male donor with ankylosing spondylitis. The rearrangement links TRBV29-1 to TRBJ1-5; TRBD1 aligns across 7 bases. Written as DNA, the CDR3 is TGCAGCATTCGACAGGGCGACCAGCCCCAGCATTTT. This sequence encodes CSIRQGDQPQHF.